This TCR beta chain was sequenced during a study of T cell clones after liver transplantation. Study details: A pre-transplant mixed lymphocyte reaction with TCRbeta sequencing defined graft-donor-reactive clones followed in post-transplant blood. Notes on the study in general: A significant post-transplant drop in circulating graft-donor-reactive CD4 TCRbeta sequences occurred in most of the 8 subjects. Graft donor-reactive T cells possibly entered the graft instead of undergoing deletion.

TCRdb's table, derived via immunoSEQ multiplex PCR, lists solely in-frame clones and lacks some. The sample contains around 60,000 clones, about two thirds of which appear only once. Comment on this clone: The antigen is undetermined.

Germline V gene sequence: CDR1 MNHEY, CDR2 SMNVEV (reference sequence). The V and J ends lost 7 bases and 0 bases respectively, with 10 bases between them. The CDR3 has 14 amino acids. The clonotype was recovered from a human donor who received a liver transplant. The chain has TRBV27 and TRBJ1-3; perhaps TRBD1 as D (6 bases). The material sequenced was CD4+ T cells from blood, taken before liver transplant. The CDR3 DNA reads as TGTGCCAGCAATAGACAGGACTCTGGAAACACCATATATTTT. Translated: CASNRQDSGNTIYF.